This T cell receptor (beta chain) was documented in a study of T-cell reconstitution after alpha-beta-depleted transplantation in children. Notes on the study in general: T-cell counts and diversity at one year post-transplant came mainly from newly produced T cells. There were some patients whose high TCRbeta diversity at day 60 came from surviving recipient T cells and thymic progenitors.

This sample's TCRbeta library carried unique molecular identifier barcodes. Via MiXCR, TCRdb re-called the PCR reads, giving one row per CDR3 protein. The sample records around 440,000 distinct CDR3 sequences, around 15% being singletons. V lost 5 bases and J lost 2; bases outside the gene matches: 4. The CDR3 runs to 15 residues. CDR1 is SGHRS and CDR2 is YFSETQ in the germline V gene. This clonotype was seen repeatedly, ten times or more. Its antigen remains unknown. This clonotype was obtained from a boy less than two years old who had a stem cell transplant for Wiskott-Aldrich syndrome, so the T cells may come from the graft donor. Sequenced here: PBMCs, mostly from graft donor cells, sampled 360 days after TCRalphabeta/CD19-depleted stem cell transplant. The rearrangement joins TRBV5-1 to TRBJ2-7; 13 positions match TRBD2. In DNA form, the CDR3 reads TGCGCCAGCAGGACTAGCGGGAGGAAGCCCTACGAGCAGTACTTC. Its translation: CASRTSGRKPYEQYF.